The 5 T cell receptor beta chains given below trace back to one sample, sequenced in a study of cytomegalovirus exposure and HLA in healthy donors. The PCR employed 60 Vbeta primers together with 13 Jbeta primers. Using immunoSEQ multiplex PCR, the repertoire was profiled, and TCRdb retains in-frame clones only, with some absent. The table records 60,000 to 80,000 clones, approximately 82% of them present only once. Sequenced material: PBMCs. The source is a girl between 10 and 17 years old in good health and CMV-seropositive.

The chain uses TRBV30 and TRBJ1-1, with D maybe TRBD1 (6 bases). Germline CDR1 and CDR2: GTSNPN and SVGIG (reference sequence). The CDR3 has 17 amino acids. V was pared by 1 base and J by 4 bases, with 22 bases between. The CDR3 sequence is CAWSADSRFRGRTEAFF. The CDR3, as DNA: TGTGCCTGGAGTGCGGATTCCCGCTTCAGGGGCCGCACTGAAGCTTTCTTT.

The chain links TRBV28 to TRBJ1-2; D call uncertain. Germline-derived CDR1 and CDR2 are MDHEN and SYDVKM. The CDR3 has 14 amino acids. Trimming shortened V by 10 bases and J by 0 bases, and 15 bases separated the two germline ends. CDR3 nucleotide sequence: TGTGCCACCGAAATTGGAGGAGCTAACTATGGCTACACCTTC. This sequence encodes CATEIGGANYGYTF.

This sequence joins TRBV9 and TRBJ1-2; perhaps TRBD1 as D (5 bases). CDR1 is SGDLS, CDR2 YYNGEE, per germline. There are 14 residues in the CDR3. Trimming stripped 0 bases from V and 6 bases from J, with 12 bases between. Here the CDR3 reads CASSVDQGLDGYTF. The CDR3 nucleotides are TGTGCCAGCAGCGTAGATCAGGGTTTGGATGGCTACACCTTC.

J is TRBJ2-5 and V is TRBV6-1; 15 bases are a match to TRBD2. Germline loops: CDR1 MNHNS, CDR2 SASEGT. Trimming cost V 9 bases and J 1 base; bases outside gene matches: 3. The CDR3 is 15 amino acids. In nucleotides, the CDR3 is TGTGCCAGTGGGACTAGCGGGGGGACCCAAGAGACCCAGTACTTC. It encodes CASGTSGGTQETQYF.

The chain carries TRBV11-2 and TRBJ2-7; TRBD1 is a possible D gene (6 bases). Germline V gene data show CDR1 as SGHAT and CDR2 as FQNNGV. The CDR3 contains 14 residues. Trimming shortened V by 1 base and J by 2 bases, and 9 bases separated the two germline ends. CDR3 in amino acids: CASSLAGVPYEQYF. DNA of the CDR3: TGTGCCAGCAGCTTAGCAGGGGTCCCCTACGAGCAGTACTTC.